What follows describes a single T cell receptor beta chain. Its antigen is undetermined. Repertoires were generated with immunoSEQ multiplex PCR, while TCRdb's copy carries only in-frame clones and drops some. Of around 72,000 clones detected, approximately 89% appear once; the ten largest clones hold about an eighth. This record belongs to a study of OX40 agonist ivuxolimab in advanced cancers. Study-level information: Ivuxolimab was administered intravenously to patients at 0.01 to 10 mg/kg every 2 weeks.

Germline lookup yields CDR1 SGHAT and CDR2 FQNNGV. The CDR3 totals 16 residues. The V gene end was trimmed by 3 bases and the J gene end by 4 bases; junction bases not matched to a gene: 8. The study, taken as a whole, reports: Mean expanded clone counts were higher in CD8+ than CD4+ T cells.

This sample comprised CD4+ or CD8+ T cells sorted from blood, obtained in a trial of the OX40 agonist ivuxolimab. V gene TRBV11-2 combines with J gene TRBJ2-5; TRBD1 matches 10 bases. The receptor was isolated from an adult with an advanced solid tumor such as melanoma, head and neck, liver or kidney cancer. The CDR3 region has the DNA TGTGCCAGCAGCTTCTTTTTGGGACAGGGGAGAGAGACCCAGTACTTC. It yields the protein CASSFFLGQGRETQYF.